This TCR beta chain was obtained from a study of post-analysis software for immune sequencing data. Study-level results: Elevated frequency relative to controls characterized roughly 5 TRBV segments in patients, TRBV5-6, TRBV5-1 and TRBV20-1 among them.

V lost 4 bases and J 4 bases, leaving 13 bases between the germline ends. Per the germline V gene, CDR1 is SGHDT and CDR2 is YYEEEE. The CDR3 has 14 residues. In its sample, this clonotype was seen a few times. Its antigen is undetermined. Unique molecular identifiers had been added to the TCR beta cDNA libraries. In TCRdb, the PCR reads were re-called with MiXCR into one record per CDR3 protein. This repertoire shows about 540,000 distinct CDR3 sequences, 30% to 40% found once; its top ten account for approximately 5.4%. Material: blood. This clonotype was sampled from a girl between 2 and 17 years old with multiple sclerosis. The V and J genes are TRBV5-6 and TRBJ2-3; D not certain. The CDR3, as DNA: TGTGCCAGCAGCCCACGGGCGATCGCAGATACGCAGTATTTT. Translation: CASSPRAIADTQYF.